The clone carrying this TCR beta chain turned up a few times. This sample is drawn from a study of CD8 T cells in ankylosing spondylitis. MiXCR, run by TCRdb on the 5' RACE reads, gives a single entry per CDR3 protein. Here the sample spans 350,000 or so distinct CDR3 sequences, approximately 10% being singletons. The clonotype comes from a female donor with ankylosing spondylitis or in good health (not recorded which). The sequenced sample consisted of blood, either unsorted or a sorted T cell fraction (not recorded which).

CDR3 protein: CASRGGQDLGEQFF. CDR3 nucleotide sequence: TGCGCCAGCAGGGGGGGACAGGATTTGGGTGAGCAGTTCTTC. The genes are TRBV5-1 and TRBJ2-1, with 8 bases matching TRBD1. Looked up from germline, CDR1 is SGHRS and CDR2 is YFSETQ. Trimming took 5 bases from V and 9 from J; bases not matched to a gene: 10. The CDR3 is made up of 14 amino acids.